This TCR beta chain is from a study of T-cell reconstitution after alpha-beta-depleted transplantation in children. The CDR3 totals 14 residues. Looked up from germline, CDR1 is MNHEY and CDR2 is SMNVEV (reference sequence). Trimming cost V 6 bases and J 4 bases; bases outside gene matches: 5. This clonotype was counted only a few times. Unique molecular identifiers were incorporated when the TCRbeta library was constructed. TCRdb re-analysed the PCR reads in MiXCR, keeping a single row per CDR3 protein. The table records approximately 270,000 distinct CDR3 sequences, 9.9% of them present only once. The chain joins TRBV27 to TRBJ2-3, with TRBD2 identical over 9 bases. Sequenced material: PBMCs from the stem cell graft donor, taken from the stem cell graft. The origin of this receptor is a human donor who donated a stem cell graft to a child with SCID. Here the CDR3 reads CASRPGLASDTQYF. The CDR3 DNA follows: TGTGCCAGCAGACCGGGACTAGCCTCAGATACGCAGTATTTT.